The 19 T cell receptor beta chains presented below share a single source sample, sequenced in a study of T cell changes during pregnancy in multiple sclerosis (dated by TCRdb to about 2019). Libraries were made using the immunoSEQ multiplex PCR assay. TCRdb limited this immuneACCESS table to in-frame rearrangements with V and J called. A share of clones is missing; checked studies link under half to unresolved V genes, and the rest is unexplained. The sample table lists tens of thousands of clones, 92% of them with a count of one. The ten most abundant clones make up roughly 2% of the sample. The sequencing used peripheral blood, collected in the second trimester of pregnancy. These receptors were collected from a female donor with multiple sclerosis, enrolled in a pregnancy study.

The V gene is TRBV7-2, the J gene TRBJ1-3, with D possibly being TRBD1 (5 bases). There are 16 residues in the CDR3. Germline V gene data show CDR1 as SGHTA and CDR2 as FQGNSA. Between the trimmed V and J ends, which lost 5 bases and 0 bases, there was a span of 14 bases. The DNA of the CDR3 is TGTGCCAGCAGCGCGAGGGCCGGGGGCTCTGGAAACACCATATATTTT. This encodes CASSARAGGSGNTIYF.

J is TRBJ2-7 and V is TRBV5-1, with TRBD2 matching 11 bases. Trimming cost V 0 bases and J 6 bases; bases outside gene matches: 5. CDR1 is SGHRS, CDR2 YFSETQ, per germline. The CDR3 length is 15 residues. CDR3 protein: CASSLELAGVGEQYF. The CDR3 coding sequence is TGCGCCAGCAGCTTGGAACTAGCGGGAGTAGGCGAGCAGTACTTC.

The chain carries TRBV6-5 and TRBJ2-1; 8 bases line up with TRBD2. J was trimmed by 4 bases and V by 0 bases; bases with no gene match: 5. CDR1 is MNHEY and CDR2 is SVGAGI in the germline V gene. The CDR3 length is 16 residues. The chain's CDR3 is CASSYSRRGAYNEQFF. The DNA for the CDR3 is TGTGCCAGCAGTTACTCGAGGCGGGGGGCATACAATGAGCAGTTCTTC.

The CDR3 bases are TGTGCCAGCAGCCCGGGAACCGGGACAGGGTACGGCTACACCTTC. Protein product: CASSPGTGTGYGYTF. The chain uses TRBV4-2 and TRBJ1-2; TRBD1 agrees at 9 bases. Looked up from germline, CDR1 is LGHNA and CDR2 is YNFKEQ. V gave up 4 bases and J gave up 8 bases; unmatched junction bases: 11. This CDR3 is 15 amino acids long.

The V and J genes are TRBV10-2 and TRBJ1-5, with 10 bases aligning to TRBD1. The CDR3 is made up of 12 amino acids. V was pared by 8 bases and J by 8 bases, with 3 bases of the junction left unmatched. Germline V lookup: CDR1 WSHSY, CDR2 SAAADI. CDR3 DNA: TGCGCCAGCGGGACAGGGGATAAGCCCCAGCATTTT. This codes for CASGTGDKPQHF.

V and J are TRBV19 and TRBJ1-1; D remains ambiguous. Germline V gives CDR1 LNHDA, CDR2 SQIVND (reference sequence). The V and J ends lost 7 bases and 6 bases respectively, with 15 bases between them. The CDR3 spans 13 residues. DNA for the CDR3: TGTGCCAGTATTCCGGGGAGTGGCGCTGAAGCTTTCTTT. This encodes CASIPGSGAEAFF.

The rearrangement links TRBV7-2 to TRBJ1-5, with TRBD1 identical over 7 bases. Looked up from germline, CDR1 is SGHTA and CDR2 is FQGNSA. This CDR3 spans 15 amino acids. The J segment lost 6 bases and the V segment lost 5 bases, leaving 10 bases of the junction unmatched. CDR3 sequence: CASSLGAGGGQPQHF. CDR3 DNA sequence: TGTGCCAGCAGCCTCGGGGCAGGGGGTGGTCAGCCCCAGCATTTT.

The J gene is TRBJ2-2, the V gene TRBV2; possible D gene TRBD1, 5 bases. The V gene's germline CDR1 is SNHLY and CDR2 FYNNEI. The CDR3 is made up of 13 amino acids. V lost 8 bases and J 3 bases, leaving 10 bases between the germline ends. The CDR3 loop reads CASGAEHTGELFF. The CDR3 coding sequence is TGTGCCAGCGGGGCGGAACACACCGGGGAGCTGTTTTTT.

The chain combines TRBV7-2 with TRBJ1-3, with 7 bases fitting TRBD1. Trimming took 3 bases from V and 0 from J; bases not matched to a gene: 2. Germline CDR1 reads SGHTA; CDR2 reads FQGNSA. There are 15 residues in the CDR3. The CDR3 region is CASSLDRNSGNTIYF. The CDR3 coding sequence is TGTGCCAGCAGCTTGGACAGGAACTCTGGAAACACCATATATTTT.

The chain recombines TRBV19 with TRBJ2-3; weak D call: TRBD1 (5 bases). The CDR3 covers 14 residues. The V and J ends lost 10 bases and 4 bases respectively, with 18 bases between them. The germline gives CDR1 LNHDA, CDR2 SQIVND (reference sequence). The CDR3 bases are TGTGCCACCACCGCAGGACACCCCTCAGATACGCAGTATTTT. Translation: CATTAGHPSDTQYF. Full variable domain (rest looked up from reference TRBV19 and TRBJ2-3): DGGITQSPKYLFRKEGQNVTLSCEQNLNHDAMYWYRQDPGQGLRLIYYSQIVNDFQKGDIAEGYSVSREKKESFPLTVTSAQKNPTAFYLCATTAGHPSDTQYFGPGTRLTVL.

This chain joins TRBV7-2 and TRBJ2-2; maybe TRBD2 (5 bases). CDR1 is SGHTA, CDR2 FQGNSA, per germline. Trimming left V 7 bases short and J 4 bases short, with 13 bases between. CDR3 length: 14 residues. In DNA, the CDR3 is TGTGCCAGCAACCCAACCGGGGTCACCGGGGAGCTGTTTTTT. As protein: CASNPTGVTGELFF.

V gene TRBV29-1 combines with J gene TRBJ1-1, with D unresolved. Germline lookup yields CDR1 SQVTM and CDR2 ANQGSEA. V shed 7 bases and J shed 1 base, with 13 bases lying between them. The CDR3 has 13 residues. The CDR3 protein is CSGRLGGNTEAFF. CDR3 coding DNA: TGCAGCGGCCGTCTCGGTGGGAACACTGAAGCTTTCTTT.

This clone turned up a few times. CDR3 coding DNA: TGTGCCACCACCAACGCAGACTATGGCTACACCTTC. It yields the protein CATTNADYGYTF. The chain carries TRBV25-1 and TRBJ1-2; D is undetermined. The ends were cut back, 10 bases at V and 3 bases at J, with 12 bases in the middle. Per the germline V gene, CDR1 is MGHDK and CDR2 is SYGVNS. The CDR3 length is 12 residues.

The chain has TRBV7-6 and TRBJ1-2, with 9 bases matching TRBD1. CDR1 SGHVS and CDR2 FNYEAQ come from the germline V gene. This CDR3 is built from 16 residues. After removal of 1 base from V and 3 bases from J, the junction contained 6 bases not matched to a gene. The CDR3 DNA follows: TGTGCCAGCAGCTTAGGCCCCGGGACAGGGCACTATGGCTACACCTTC. This codes for CASSLGPGTGHYGYTF.

This clone has just one count. The chain links TRBV18 to TRBJ2-5; TRBD1 might be the D (6 bases). The germline gives CDR1 KGHSH, CDR2 LQKENI. The germline V and J ends were trimmed by 3 bases and 4 bases, with 12 bases remaining between them. The CDR3 covers 14 residues. The CDR3 sequence is CASSPSGVVETQYF. DNA for the CDR3: TGTGCCAGCTCACCCTCAGGGGTAGTAGAGACCCAGTACTTC.

The chain couples TRBV6-5 to TRBJ1-2, with D maybe TRBD1 (5 bases). Trimming pared 0 bases from V and 12 bases from J, leaving 14 bases between. Germline V lookup: CDR1 MNHEY, CDR2 SVGAGI. CDR3 length equals 13 residues. In DNA, the CDR3 is TGTGCCAGCAGTTACTCAGGGGCGGCGTTCAACACCTTC. Translation: CASSYSGAAFNTF.

V is TRBV6-6 and J is TRBJ1-2, with 10 bases matching TRBD1. The length of the CDR3 is 15 residues. With V trimmed by 5 bases and J by 4 bases, 7 bases remained unmatched. The V gene's germline CDR1 is MNHNY and CDR2 SVGAGI (reference sequence). CDR3 in amino acids: CASSPPGQGRYGYTF. DNA for the CDR3: TGTGCCAGCAGTCCCCCGGGACAGGGGCGCTATGGCTACACCTTC.

The V and J genes are TRBV11-2 and TRBJ1-1; no definite D call. The CDR3 loop spans 13 amino acids. V was trimmed by 1 base and J by 3 bases, leaving 6 bases between them. CDR1 and CDR2 from the germline V gene are SGHAT and FQNNGV. CDR3 DNA: TGTGCCAGCAGCTTAGGAGAGTACACTGAAGCTTTCTTT. It translates to CASSLGEYTEAFF.

The V gene is TRBV19, the J gene TRBJ2-2, with 10 bases lining up with TRBD2. There are 15 residues in the CDR3. J lost 2 bases, V lost 5 bases, and 2 bases had no gene match. CDR1 and CDR2 from the germline V gene are LNHDA and SQIVND (reference sequence). As DNA, the CDR3 is TGTGCCAGTAGTCCTAGCGGGGGTAACACCGGGGAGCTGTTTTTT. The encoded protein is CASSPSGGNTGELFF. Full variable domain (missing parts from reference TRBV19 and TRBJ2-2): DGGITQSPKYLFRKEGQNVTLSCEQNLNHDAMYWYRQDPGQGLRLIYYSQIVNDFQKGDIAEGYSVSREKKESFPLTVTSAQKNPTAFYLCASSPSGGNTGELFFGEGSRLTVL.